These 16 T cell receptor beta chains were sequenced from one sample in a study of T cell repertoires in cytomegalovirus infection. TCRdb fed the reads into MiXCR, producing one record per CDR3 protein. The data show about 180,000 distinct CDR3 sequences, 15% to 20% seen once. Sequencing was carried out using CD8+ T cells from PBMCs. These receptor sequences come from a human donor in good health (CMV status not recorded). Some clones in this sample may be carry-over from other donors' samples.

This clonotype appeared many times. The chain employs TRBV7-2 and TRBJ2-1; no firm D call. The germline V and J ends were trimmed by 1 base and 3 bases, with 4 bases remaining between them. The CDR3 covers 13 residues. The V gene's germline CDR1 is SGHTA and CDR2 FQGNSA. In nucleotides, the CDR3 is TGTGCCAGCAGCTTAGGGCTCTACAATGAGCAGTTCTTC. Its protein product is CASSLGLYNEQFF.

This rearrangement joins TRBV19 to TRBJ1-1, with D uncertain. With 3 bases removed from V and 8 bases from J, the gap between germline ends came to 13 bases. CDR3 size: 13 residues. From germline, CDR1 is LNHDA and CDR2 SQIVND (reference sequence). The CDR3 sequence: CASSIQLWYEAFF. CDR3 DNA: TGTGCCAGTAGTATCCAGCTATGGTACGAAGCTTTCTTT.

This clonotype turned up a few times. The rearrangement uses TRBV28 and TRBJ2-3; D perhaps matches TRBD2 (5 bases). Deletions cut 3 bases from V and 1 base from J, with 11 bases between. Germline CDR1 MDHEN, CDR2 SYDVKM. This CDR3 spans 15 amino acids. The CDR3 sequence is CASSFEAVRTDTQYF. CDR3 DNA: TGTGCCAGCAGTTTCGAAGCGGTCCGCACAGATACGCAGTATTTT.

This clonotype was seen a few times. The V and J genes are TRBV12-3 or TRBV12-4 and TRBJ2-7; D gene uncertain. The CDR3 spans 14 residues. V was trimmed by 2 bases and J by 3 bases, leaving 11 bases between them. This CDR3 is CASSLWTDGYEQYF. The CDR3 nucleotides are TGTGCCAGCAGTTTATGGACCGACGGCTACGAGCAGTACTTC.

J is TRBJ2-3 and V is TRBV11-2; D is possibly TRBD2 (5 bases). Deletions cut 2 bases from V and 1 base from J, with 13 bases between. The CDR3 contains 16 residues. CDR1 and CDR2 (germline): SGHAT, FQNNGV. CDR3 sequence: CASSLRPPGGTDTQYF. The CDR3 region has the DNA TGTGCCAGCAGCTTACGGCCTCCCGGGGGCACAGATACGCAGTATTTT. The variable domain in full, with the rest retrieved from reference TRBV11-2 and TRBJ2-3, is EAGVAQSPRYKIIEKRQSVAFWCNPISGHATLYWYQQILGQGPKLLIQFQNNGVVDDSQLPKDRFSAERLKGVDSTLKIQPAKLEDSAVYLCASSLRPPGGTDTQYFGPGTRLTVL.

This clonotype was detected a few times. The chain employs TRBV7-2 and TRBJ2-1; D may be TRBD1 (6 bases). Trimming left V 3 bases short and J 5 bases short, with 20 bases between. The germline V gene has CDR1 SGHTA and CDR2 FQGNSA. The CDR3 is made up of 17 amino acids. The CDR3 nucleotides are TGTGCCAGCAGCTTCCGGGACACCTCTTGGGAGCACAATGAGCAGTTCTTC. Its translation is CASSFRDTSWEHNEQFF.

V usage is TRBV6-2 or TRBV6-3 and J usage is TRBJ1-6, with TRBD1 matching 8 bases. Germline V gives CDR1 MNHEY, CDR2 SVGEGT. The trim removed 4 bases at V and 9 bases at J, leaving 5 bases unmatched. The CDR3 is 14 residues long. The CDR3 here is CASSLQGDSSPLHF. The CDR3 coding sequence is TGTGCCAGCAGTTTACAGGGGGATAGTTCACCCCTCCACTTT.

This chain connects TRBV6-2 or TRBV6-3 to TRBJ1-1; D remains unclear. V lost 0 bases and J 0 bases, leaving 5 bases between the germline ends. Looked up from germline, CDR1 is MNHEY and CDR2 is SVGEGT. This CDR3 is 14 amino acids long. This chain's CDR3 is CASSYSTVNTEAFF. The CDR3 DNA reads TGTGCCAGCAGTTACTCGACCGTGAACACTGAAGCTTTCTTT.

Only a few counts were recorded for this clonotype. The V and J genes are TRBV6-2 or TRBV6-3 and TRBJ2-1; D call uncertain. This CDR3 spans 13 amino acids. The V end lost 8 bases, the J end lost 0 bases, and 8 bases lay between the germline ends. CDR1 is MNHEY and CDR2 is SVGEGT in the germline V gene. CDR3 sequence reads: CASQEFSYNEQFF. CDR3 bases: TGTGCCAGCCAGGAGTTCTCCTACAATGAGCAGTTCTTC.

This chain joins TRBV28 and TRBJ1-1; D gene unclear. V dropped 7 bases and J dropped 7 bases, with 28 bases sitting between them. Germline lookup yields CDR1 MDHEN and CDR2 SYDVKM. CDR3 length equals 17 residues. CDR3 residues: CASTLSEHSSTRNEAFF. In DNA form, the CDR3 reads TGTGCCAGCACGCTTAGTGAGCATTCCTCCACACGGAATGAAGCTTTCTTT.

This chain joins TRBV19 and TRBJ1-1, with 7 nucleotides matching TRBD1. The J segment lost 6 bases and the V segment lost 4 bases, leaving 20 bases of the junction unmatched. CDR3 length: 18 amino acids. The germline CDR1 and CDR2 sequences are LNHDA and SQIVND (reference sequence). The CDR3 protein is CASSSSNRGRLLFPEAFF. The CDR3 DNA reads TGTGCCAGTAGTAGCTCAAACAGGGGAAGATTGTTATTCCCTGAAGCTTTCTTT.

V usage is TRBV27 and J usage is TRBJ2-4; TRBD2 might be the D (6 bases). Germline values: CDR1 MNHEY, CDR2 SMNVEV (reference sequence). The CDR3 is 12 residues long. The ends were cut back, 6 bases at V and 9 bases at J, with 12 bases in the middle. The CDR3 nucleotides read TGTGCCAGCAGCGCGCCCGGGGGCATTCAGTACTTC. This gives the protein CASSAPGGIQYF.

The chain recombines TRBV20-1 with TRBJ2-4, with 9 bases lining up with TRBD1. The CDR3 contains 18 residues. The germline V gene encodes CDR1 DFQATT and CDR2 SNEGSKA (reference sequence). Trimming removed 5 bases from V and 1 base from J; junction bases left unmatched: 15. The DNA of the CDR3 is TGCAGTGCTCGTCAAGCTGACACAGGGGGCCCGGCCAAAAACATTCAGTACTTC. It yields the protein CSARQADTGGPAKNIQYF.

This clonotype has only a few counts. V usage is TRBV7-2 and J usage is TRBJ2-3; D is uncertain. The CDR3 loop spans 15 amino acids. Germline V gene data show CDR1 as SGHTA and CDR2 as FQGNSA. With 1 base removed from V and 1 base from J, the gap between germline ends came to 9 bases. The CDR3 coding sequence is TGTGCCAGCAGCTTAGACCCCCGGGGCACAGATACGCAGTATTTT. Translation: CASSLDPRGTDTQYF.

This clonotype was seen a few times. The CDR3 DNA is TGTGCCAGCAGTTACTCCCCGGTGAACGAGCAGTACTTC. Translation: CASSYSPVNEQYF. The V gene is TRBV6-5, the J gene TRBJ2-7; D uncertain. The CDR3 covers 13 residues. Trimming cost V 0 bases and J 5 bases, with 8 bases left between them. Germline-derived CDR1 and CDR2 are MNHEY and SVGAGI.

The chain recombines TRBV25-1 with TRBJ2-7, with D perhaps given as TRBD1 or TRBD2 (5 bases each). V was pared by 1 base and J by 7 bases, with 26 bases between. The germline V gene has CDR1 MGHDK and CDR2 SYGVNS. The CDR3 is 18 residues long. The CDR3 coding sequence is TGTGCCAGCAGTGAATTAGCAATAGGGACGTCAAAACCGGGGGAGCAGTACTTC. Translating gives CASSELAIGTSKPGEQYF.